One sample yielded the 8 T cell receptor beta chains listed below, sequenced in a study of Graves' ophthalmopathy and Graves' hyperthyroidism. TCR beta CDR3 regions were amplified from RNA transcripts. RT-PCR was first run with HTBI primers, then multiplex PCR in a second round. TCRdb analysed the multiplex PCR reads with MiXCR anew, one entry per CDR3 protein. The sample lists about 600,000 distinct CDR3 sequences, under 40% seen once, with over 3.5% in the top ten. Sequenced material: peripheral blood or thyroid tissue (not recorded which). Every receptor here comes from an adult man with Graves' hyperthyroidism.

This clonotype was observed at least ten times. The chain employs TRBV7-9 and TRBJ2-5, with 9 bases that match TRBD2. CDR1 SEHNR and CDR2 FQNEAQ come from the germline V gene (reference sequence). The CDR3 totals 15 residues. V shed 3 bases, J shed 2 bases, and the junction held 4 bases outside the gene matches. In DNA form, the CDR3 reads TGTGCCAGCAGCTTTCCAGCGGGGGGTCAAGAGACCCAGTACTTC. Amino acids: CASSFPAGGQETQYF.

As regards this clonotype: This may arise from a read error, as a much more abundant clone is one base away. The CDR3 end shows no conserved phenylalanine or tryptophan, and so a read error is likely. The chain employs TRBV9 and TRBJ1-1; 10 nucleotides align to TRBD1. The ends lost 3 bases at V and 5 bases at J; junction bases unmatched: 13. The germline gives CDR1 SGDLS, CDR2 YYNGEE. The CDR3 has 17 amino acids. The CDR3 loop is CASSEGETGGRKTEAFL. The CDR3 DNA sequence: TGTGCCAGCAGCGAGGGGGAGACAGGGGGCAGGAAGACTGAAGCTTTCCTT.

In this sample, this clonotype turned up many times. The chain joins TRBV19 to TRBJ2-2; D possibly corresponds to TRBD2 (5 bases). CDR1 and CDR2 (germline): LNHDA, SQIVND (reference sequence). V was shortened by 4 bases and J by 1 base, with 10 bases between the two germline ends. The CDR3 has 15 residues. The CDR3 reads CASSTRTGNTGELFF. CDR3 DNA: TGTGCCAGTAGTACAAGGACTGGGAACACCGGGGAGCTGTTTTTT.

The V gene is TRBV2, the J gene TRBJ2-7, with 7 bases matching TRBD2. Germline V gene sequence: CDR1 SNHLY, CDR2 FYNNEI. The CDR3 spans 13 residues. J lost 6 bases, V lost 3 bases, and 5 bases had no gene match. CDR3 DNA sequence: TGTGCCAGCAGTGACAGACTAGCAGGCGAGCAGTACTTC. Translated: CASSDRLAGEQYF.

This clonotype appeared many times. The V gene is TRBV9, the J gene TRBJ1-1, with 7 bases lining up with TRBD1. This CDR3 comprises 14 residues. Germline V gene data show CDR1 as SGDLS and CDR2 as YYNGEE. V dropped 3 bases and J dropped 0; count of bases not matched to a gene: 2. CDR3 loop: CASSETGMNTEAFF. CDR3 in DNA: TGTGCCAGCAGCGAGACAGGGATGAACACTGAAGCTTTCTTT.

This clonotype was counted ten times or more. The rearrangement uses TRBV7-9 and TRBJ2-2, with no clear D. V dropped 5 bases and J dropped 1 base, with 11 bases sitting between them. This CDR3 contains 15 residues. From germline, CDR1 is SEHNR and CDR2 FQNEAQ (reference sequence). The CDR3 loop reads CASSTAIRNTGELFF. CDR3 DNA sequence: TGTGCCAGCAGCACCGCGATAAGGAACACCGGGGAGCTGTTTTTT.

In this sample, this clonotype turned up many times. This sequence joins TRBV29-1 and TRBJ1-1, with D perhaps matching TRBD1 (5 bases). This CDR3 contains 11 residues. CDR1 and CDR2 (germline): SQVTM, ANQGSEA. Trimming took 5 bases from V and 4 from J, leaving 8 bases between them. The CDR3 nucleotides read TGCAGCGTTCAGGGTATCACTGAAGCTTTCTTT. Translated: CSVQGITEAFF. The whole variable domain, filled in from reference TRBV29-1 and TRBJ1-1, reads SAVISQKPSRDICQRGTSLTIQCQVDSQVTMMFWYRQQPGQSLTLIATANQGSEATYESGFVIDKFPISRPNLTFSTLTVSNMSPEDSSIYLCSVQGITEAFFGQGTRLTVV.

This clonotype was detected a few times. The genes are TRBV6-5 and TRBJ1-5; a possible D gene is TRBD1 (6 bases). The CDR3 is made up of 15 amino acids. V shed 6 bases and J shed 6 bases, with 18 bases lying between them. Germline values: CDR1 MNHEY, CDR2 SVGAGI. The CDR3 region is CASRPLGGQGQPQHF. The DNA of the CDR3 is TGTGCCAGCAGGCCCCTCGGGGGCCAGGGTCAGCCCCAGCATTTT.